A single sample gave rise to the 4 T cell receptor beta chains below, sequenced in a study of shared clonotypes between healthy human individuals. In the naive CD8 group, cells lacked CD45RO and were positively selected for CCR7, so terminally differentiated effector memory CD45RA+ cells were left out. Method: immunoSEQ multiplex PCR; TCRdb's copy keeps in-frame clones and lacks some. The sample lists millions of clones, approximately 95% occurring once. Sequences were obtained from naive CD8+ T cells sorted from blood. These receptors were obtained from a man between 18 and 29 years old in good health.

This sequence joins TRBV29-1 and TRBJ2-3, with D perhaps matching TRBD1 or TRBD2 (5 bases each). Trimming took 3 bases from V and 3 from J, leaving 13 bases between them. Germline assignment: CDR1 SQVTM and CDR2 ANQGSEA. This CDR3 has 14 amino acids. The CDR3 DNA follows: TGCAGCGTTGAGGGGGAAACGAGGACAGATACGCAGTATTTT. Translated: CSVEGETRTDTQYF.

As to this clone: Distinct nucleotide sequences in the sample also encode this CDR3. This chain joins TRBV28 and TRBJ1-1, with no clear D. With 5 bases removed from V and 1 base from J, the gap between germline ends came to 8 bases. The V gene's germline CDR1 is MDHEN and CDR2 SYDVKM. The CDR3 length is 13 residues. The CDR3 is CASSPRGNTEAFF. CDR3 sequence (DNA): TGTGCCAGCAGTCCGCGAGGGAACACTGAAGCTTTCTTT.

With respect to this clone: This same CDR3 is encoded by further DNA sequences in the sample. The chain is built from TRBV27 and TRBJ1-1; D unclear. Germline V lookup: CDR1 MNHEY, CDR2 SMNVEV (reference sequence). Trimming took off 5 bases at V and 1 base at J, with 5 bases between the two ends. The CDR3 length is 12 residues. The CDR3 loop is CASSLGNTEAFF. As DNA, the CDR3 is TGTGCCAGCAGTCTGGGGAACACTGAAGCTTTCTTT.

The rearrangement links TRBV14 to TRBJ1-1; tentative D call: TRBD1 (6 bases). V lost 3 bases, J lost 9 bases, and 17 bases lay in between. Germline CDR1 and CDR2: SGHDN and FVKESK. The CDR3 is 14 amino acids. Here the CDR3 reads CASSHPPGQGKAFF. For the CDR3, the DNA is TGTGCCAGCAGCCATCCTCCGGGACAAGGGAAAGCTTTCTTT.